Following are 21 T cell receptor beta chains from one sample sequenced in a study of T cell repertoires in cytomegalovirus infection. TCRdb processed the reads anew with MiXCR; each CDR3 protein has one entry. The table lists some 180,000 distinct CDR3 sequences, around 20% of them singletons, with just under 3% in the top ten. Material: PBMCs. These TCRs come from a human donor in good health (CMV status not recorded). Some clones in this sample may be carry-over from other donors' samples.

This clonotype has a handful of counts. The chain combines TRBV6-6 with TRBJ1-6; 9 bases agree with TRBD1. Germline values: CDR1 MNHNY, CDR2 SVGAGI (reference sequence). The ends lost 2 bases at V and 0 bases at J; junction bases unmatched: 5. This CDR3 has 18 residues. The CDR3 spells CASSYTGGRSSYNSPLHF. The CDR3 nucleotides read TGTGCCAGCAGTTACACAGGGGGCAGGAGCTCCTATAATTCACCCCTCCACTTT.

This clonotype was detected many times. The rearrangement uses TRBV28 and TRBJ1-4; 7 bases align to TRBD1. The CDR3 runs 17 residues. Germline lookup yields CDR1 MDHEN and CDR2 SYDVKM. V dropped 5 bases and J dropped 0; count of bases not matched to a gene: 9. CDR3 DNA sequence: TGTGCCAGCAGTCTGACAGGGATCCGCGCAACTAATGAAAAACTGTTTTTT. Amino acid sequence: CASSLTGIRATNEKLFF.

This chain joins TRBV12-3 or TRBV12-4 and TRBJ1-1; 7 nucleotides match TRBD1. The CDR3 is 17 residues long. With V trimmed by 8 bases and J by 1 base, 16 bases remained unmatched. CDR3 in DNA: TGTGCCAGCCGCCCCTCCTCGGGACAGACAAAGAACACTGAAGCTTTCTTT. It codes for CASRPSSGQTKNTEAFF.

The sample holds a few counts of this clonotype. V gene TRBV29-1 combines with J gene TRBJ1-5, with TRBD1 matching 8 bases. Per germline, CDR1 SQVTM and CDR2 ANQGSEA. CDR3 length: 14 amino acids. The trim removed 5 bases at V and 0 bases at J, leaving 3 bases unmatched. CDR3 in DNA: TGCAGCGTTTCGGGACAGGCTAGCAATCAGCCCCAGCATTTT. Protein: CSVSGQASNQPQHF.

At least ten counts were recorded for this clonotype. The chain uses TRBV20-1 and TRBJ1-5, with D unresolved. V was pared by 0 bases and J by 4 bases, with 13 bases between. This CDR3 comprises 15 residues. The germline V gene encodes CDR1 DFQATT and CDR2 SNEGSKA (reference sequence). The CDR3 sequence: CSARDLRWDNQPQHF. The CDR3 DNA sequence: TGCAGTGCTAGAGATCTCAGGTGGGATAATCAGCCCCAGCATTTT.

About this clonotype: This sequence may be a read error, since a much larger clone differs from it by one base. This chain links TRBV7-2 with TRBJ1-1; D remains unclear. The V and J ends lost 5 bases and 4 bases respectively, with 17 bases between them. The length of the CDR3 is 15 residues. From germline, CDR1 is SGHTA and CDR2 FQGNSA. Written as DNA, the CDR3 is TGTGCCAGCAGCGGCATCATAGGGAGTGGCACTGAAGCTTTCTTT. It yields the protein CASSGIIGSGTEAFF.

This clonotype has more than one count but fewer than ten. The CDR3 region has the DNA TGTGCCAGCAGTTCCCGCCCTATACAAGAGACCCAGTACTTC. Translating gives CASSSRPIQETQYF. This sequence joins TRBV28 and TRBJ2-5, with D hard to call. Germline loops: CDR1 MDHEN, CDR2 SYDVKM. The CDR3 loop spans 14 amino acids. V lost 4 bases, J lost 2 bases, and 11 bases lay in between.

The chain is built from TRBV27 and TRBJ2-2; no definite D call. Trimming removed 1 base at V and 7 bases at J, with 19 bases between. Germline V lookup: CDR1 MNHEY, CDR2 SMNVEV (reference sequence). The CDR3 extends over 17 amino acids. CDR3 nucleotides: TGTGCCAGCAGTTTATTTGGTGGGATTTTGTCGGTCGGGGAGCTGTTTTTT. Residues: CASSLFGGILSVGELFF.

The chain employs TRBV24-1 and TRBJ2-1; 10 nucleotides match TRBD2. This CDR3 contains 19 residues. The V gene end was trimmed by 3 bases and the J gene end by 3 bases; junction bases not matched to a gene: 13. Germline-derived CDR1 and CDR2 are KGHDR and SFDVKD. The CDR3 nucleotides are TGTGCCACCAGTGATCCTACTAGCGGGATGGGTAGTGGCTACAATGAGCAGTTCTTC. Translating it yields CATSDPTSGMGSGYNEQFF.

The CDR3 coding sequence is TGTGCCAGCAGCTTAGCCGGGAGTGGGACCGGGGAGCTGTTTTTT. The encoded protein is CASSLAGSGTGELFF. The chain uses TRBV11-3 and TRBJ2-2; possible D gene TRBD2, 6 bases. The CDR3 is 15 residues long. Germline values: CDR1 SGHNT, CDR2 YENEEA. Trimming removed 1 base from V and 5 bases from J, with 11 bases in between.

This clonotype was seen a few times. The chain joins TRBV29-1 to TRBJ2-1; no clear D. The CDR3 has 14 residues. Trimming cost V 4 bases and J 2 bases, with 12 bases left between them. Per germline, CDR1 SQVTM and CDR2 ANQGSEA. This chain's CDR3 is CSVVVNYPYNEQFF. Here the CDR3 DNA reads TGCAGCGTTGTAGTAAACTATCCCTACAATGAGCAGTTCTTC.

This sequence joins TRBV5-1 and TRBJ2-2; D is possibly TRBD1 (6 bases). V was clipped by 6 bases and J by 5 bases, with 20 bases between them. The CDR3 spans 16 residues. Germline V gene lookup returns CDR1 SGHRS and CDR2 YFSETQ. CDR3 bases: TGCGCCAGCAACCGCGCGGACAGCCCAGGAACCGGGGAGCTGTTTTTT. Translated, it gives CASNRADSPGTGELFF.

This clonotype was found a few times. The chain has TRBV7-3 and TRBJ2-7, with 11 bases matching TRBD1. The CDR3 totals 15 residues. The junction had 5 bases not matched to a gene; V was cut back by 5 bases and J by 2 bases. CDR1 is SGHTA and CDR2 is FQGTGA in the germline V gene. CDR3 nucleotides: TGTGCCAGCAGCCCAGGGACAGGGGGAACCTACGAGCAGTACTTC. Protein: CASSPGTGGTYEQYF.

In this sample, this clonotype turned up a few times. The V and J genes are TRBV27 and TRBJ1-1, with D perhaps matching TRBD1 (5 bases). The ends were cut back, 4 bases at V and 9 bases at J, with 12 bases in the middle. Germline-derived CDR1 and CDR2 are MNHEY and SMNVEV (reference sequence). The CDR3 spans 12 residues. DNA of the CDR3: TGTGCCAGCAGTTCCCAGGGAATTAAAGCTTTCTTT. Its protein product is CASSSQGIKAFF.

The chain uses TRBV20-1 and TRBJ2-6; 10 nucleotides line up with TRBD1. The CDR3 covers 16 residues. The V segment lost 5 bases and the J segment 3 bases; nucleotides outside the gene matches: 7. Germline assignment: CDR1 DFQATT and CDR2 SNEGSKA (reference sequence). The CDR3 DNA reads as TGCAGTGCTTGGAGACAGGGGGCGGTTGGGGCCAACGTCCTGACTTTC. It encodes CSAWRQGAVGANVLTF.

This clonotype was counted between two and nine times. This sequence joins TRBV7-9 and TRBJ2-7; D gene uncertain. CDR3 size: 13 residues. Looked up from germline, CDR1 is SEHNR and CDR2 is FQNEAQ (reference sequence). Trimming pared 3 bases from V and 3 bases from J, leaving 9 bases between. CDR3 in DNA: TGTGCCAGCAGCTTCGTAGTAAACTACGAGCAGTACTTC. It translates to CASSFVVNYEQYF.

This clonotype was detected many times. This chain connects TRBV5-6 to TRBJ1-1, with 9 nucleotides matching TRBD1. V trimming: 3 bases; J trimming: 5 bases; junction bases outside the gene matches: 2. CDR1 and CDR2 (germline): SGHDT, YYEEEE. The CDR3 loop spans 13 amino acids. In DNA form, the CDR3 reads TGTGCCAGCAGCTGGGGGACAGGGACTGAAGCTTTCTTT. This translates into CASSWGTGTEAFF.

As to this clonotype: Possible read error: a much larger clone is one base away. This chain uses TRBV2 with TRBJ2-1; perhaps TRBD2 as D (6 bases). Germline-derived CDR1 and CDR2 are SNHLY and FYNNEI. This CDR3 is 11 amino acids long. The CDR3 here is CACSLADPQFF. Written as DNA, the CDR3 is TGTGCCTGCAGTTTAGCGGACCCGCAGTTCTTC.

Here the CDR3 DNA reads TGTGCCACCAGCAGAACCCTCATGGCCGGCCCTAGCACAGATACGCAGTATTTT. Residues: CATSRTLMAGPSTDTQYF. The chain has TRBV15 and TRBJ2-3; no firm D call. The ends were cut back, 2 bases at V and 0 bases at J, with 18 bases in the middle. This CDR3 is 18 amino acids long. The germline gives CDR1 LNHNV, CDR2 YYDKDF (reference sequence).

The CDR3 DNA is TGCAGCGGGATAGGGGGGACTGAAGCTTTCTTT. This gives the protein CSGIGGTEAFF. The chain joins TRBV29-1 to TRBJ1-1; D may be TRBD1 (6 bases). The CDR3 loop spans 11 amino acids. Germline loops: CDR1 SQVTM, CDR2 ANQGSEA. Trimming stripped 7 bases from V and 5 bases from J, with 11 bases between.

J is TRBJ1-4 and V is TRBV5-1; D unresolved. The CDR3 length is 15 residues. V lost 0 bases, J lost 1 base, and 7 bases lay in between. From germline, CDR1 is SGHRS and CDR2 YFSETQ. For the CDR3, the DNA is TGCGCCAGCAGCTTGGAGGGTCGAACTAATGAAAAACTGTTTTTT. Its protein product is CASSLEGRTNEKLFF.